A selection of T cell receptor beta chains follows, all from one sample in a study of cytomegalovirus exposure and HLA in healthy donors. The data were produced by immunoSEQ multiplex PCR, yet TCRdb's version contains in-frame clones alone and is incomplete. The data show 250,000 to 350,000 clones, around 86% seen once. Sequencing was carried out using PBMCs. The source of these receptors is a man aged 40-50 years in good health and CMV-seropositive. Both conserved end residues are part of each CDR3. A D gene is named only where the DNA matches it firmly. Expanded clones get a size class; other rows say once, few or many, or leave the size out.

-,TRBV11-2,-,TRBJ2-7,CASSDPGVLDEQYF,TGTGCCAGCAGCGACCCGGGGGTTCTCGACGAGCAGTACTTC
TRBD1,TRBV4-1,once,TRBJ2-6,CASSFRGDRGGPGANVLTF,TGCGCCAGCAGCTTCAGGGGCGACAGGGGTGGCCCTGGGGCCAACGTCCTGACTTTC
-,TRBV5-1,-,TRBJ2-1,CASSLVPRTYNEQFF,TGCGCCAGCAGCTTGGTGCCACGCACTTACAATGAGCAGTTCTTC
TRBD1,TRBV4-2,-,TRBJ1-2,CASSQGLRDRGFYGYTF,TGTGCCAGCAGCCAGGGGCTCCGGGACAGGGGGTTCTATGGCTACACCTTC
-,TRBV7-9,once,TRBJ2-7,CASSLTRDYEQYF,TGTGCCAGCAGCTTAACCCGGGACTACGAGCAGTACTTC
-,TRBV9,-,TRBJ2-1,CASSAQGNSYNEQFF,TGTGCCAGCAGCGCCCAGGGGAATTCCTACAATGAGCAGTTCTTC
TRBD2,TRBV27,-,TRBJ2-7,CASSGHASGGSYEQYF,TGTGCCAGCAGTGGGCACGCTAGCGGGGGGTCCTACGAGCAGTACTTC
-,TRBV29-1,-,TRBJ2-7,CSVEGQVGGETYEQYF,TGCAGCGTTGAAGGGCAGGTCGGAGGGGAAACCTACGAGCAGTACTTC
-,TRBV29-1,-,TRBJ2-2,CSVDRGNTGELFF,TGCAGCGTTGACAGGGGGAACACCGGGGAGCTGTTTTTT
TRBD2,TRBV29-1,-,TRBJ2-7,CSVEGTSREQYF,TGCAGCGTTGAGGGGACTAGTCGCGAGCAGTACTTC
TRBD1,TRBV27,few,TRBJ2-5,CASRGQGAETQYF,TGTGCCAGCAGGGGACAGGGGGCAGAGACCCAGTACTTC
-,TRBV29-1,-,TRBJ2-7,CSAGDSSSYEQYF,TGCAGCGCCGGGGACTCTAGCTCCTACGAGCAGTACTTC
-,TRBV5-1,-,TRBJ1-1,CASSSGQLNTEAFF,TGCGCCAGCAGTTCGGGACAACTGAACACTGAAGCTTTCTTT
-,TRBV19,-,TRBJ1-2,CASSGEGYGYTF,TGTGCCAGTAGCGGGGAGGGCTATGGCTACACCTTC
TRBD2,TRBV28,-,TRBJ2-3,CASSPGSGRITDTQYF,TGTGCCAGCAGCCCCGGGAGCGGGAGGATCACAGATACGCAGTATTTT
TRBD2,TRBV11-2,-,TRBJ2-3,CASSVLAGLSTDTQYF,TGTGCCAGCAGCGTACTAGCGGGGCTAAGCACAGATACGCAGTATTTT
-,TRBV5-1,-,TRBJ2-5,CASSLVAGIETQYF,TGCGCCAGCAGCTTGGTTGCGGGAATCGAGACCCAGTACTTC
TRBD1,TRBV27,-,TRBJ1-2,CASSGQGADYGYTF,TGTGCCAGCAGCGGACAGGGGGCGGACTATGGCTACACCTTC
-,TRBV27,-,TRBJ2-1,CASRPITYYNEQFF,TGTGCCAGCAGGCCTATAACGTACTACAATGAGCAGTTCTTC
TRBD1,TRBV9,-,TRBJ2-2,CASSTRTGEDTGELFF,TGTGCCAGCAGCACCAGGACAGGGGAGGACACCGGGGAGCTGTTTTTT
-,TRBV9,once,TRBJ1-5,CASSPWEGPDQPQHF,TGTGCCAGCAGCCCCTGGGAGGGCCCTGATCAGCCCCAGCATTTT
TRBD1,TRBV2,few,TRBJ1-1,CASNLQGGPEAFF,TGTGCCAGCAACCTACAGGGGGGCCCTGAAGCTTTCTTT
TRBD2,TRBV9,once,TRBJ2-7,CASSVGGGNYEQYF,TGTGCCAGCAGCGTAGGGGGAGGGAACTACGAGCAGTACTTC
-,TRBV5-6,-,TRBJ2-3,CASSLVGGSTDTQYF,TGTGCCAGCAGCTTGGTGGGGGGAAGCACAGATACGCAGTATTTT
-,TRBV7-2,-,TRBJ2-7,CASSLMQSPSSYEQYF,TGTGCCAGCAGCTTAATGCAGTCTCCATCCTCCTACGAGCAGTACTTC
-,TRBV27,-,TRBJ2-7,CASSFSVQSYEQYF,TGTGCCAGCAGTTTTTCGGTACAGTCCTACGAGCAGTACTTC
-,TRBV12-5,-,TRBJ2-7,CASGLGPREQYF,TGTGCTAGTGGTTTGGGTCCCCGCGAGCAGTACTTC